The text below deals with one T cell receptor (beta chain). Its target is not known. This specimen comes from a study of naive and memory T cell subsets. The study's findings and limits: Potentially, T cell activation and differentiation skew this RNA-based measurement.

The SP2 primer and nested alpha and beta constant region primers amplified ligated cDNA in four rounds. TCRdb passed the 5' RACE reads through MiXCR, listing each CDR3 protein once. Of roughly 60,000 distinct CDR3 sequences listed, approximately 7.2% are singletons. CDR1 is MNHEY and CDR2 is SVGAGI in the germline V gene. This CDR3 is built from 13 residues. The V and J ends lost 5 bases and 2 bases respectively, with 10 bases between them. The library had UMIs added by 3' ligation of an oligonucleotide to TCR cDNA. Reverse transcription used DNase-treated unsorted total RNA, aiming for roughly 1 to 1000 ng.

The J gene is TRBJ2-7, the V gene TRBV6-5, with a possible D match to TRBD2 (5 bases). This sequence originates from a male donor in good health. For the CDR3, the DNA is TGTGCCAGCAGTCCCTTCGGGGCCTACGAGCAGTACTTC. Encoded protein: CASSPFGAYEQYF.